The T cell receptor (beta chain) under discussion was sequenced for a study of T cell responses to AZD1222 COVID-19 vaccine. Sequencing used immunoSEQ multiplex PCR; TCRdb keeps in-frame clones, though not all of them. The data hold around 130,000 clones, with 70% to 90% observed a single time. In this sample, this clone turned up once. This CDR3 has 13 amino acids. The germline CDR1 and CDR2 sequences are MNHEY and SVGAGI. The junction had 5 bases not matched to a gene; V was cut back by 7 bases and J by 7 bases. V is TRBV6-5 and J is TRBJ1-2, with TRBD1 matching over 11 bases. This receptor was identified in an adult in good health. Specimen: peripheral blood, collected on day 0 of AZD1222 vaccination. The CDR3 is CASTGDRGFGYTF. The CDR3 DNA reads TGTGCCAGCACTGGGGACAGGGGGTTTGGCTACACCTTC.